This TCR beta chain was retrieved from a study of T cells after yellow fever vaccination. V was cut by 2 bases and J by 2 bases, with 16 bases left in between. Germline lookup yields CDR1 LNHDA and CDR2 SQIVND (reference sequence). The CDR3 covers 18 residues. TCRdb analysed the 5' RACE reads with MiXCR anew, one entry per CDR3 protein. The sample has 500,000 to 650,000 distinct CDR3 sequences; 9% to 15% are singletons. The sequenced sample was PBMCs, obtained on the day of the yellow fever booster vaccination. This chain links TRBV19 with TRBJ2-6, with D unclear. This receptor was obtained from a man younger than 45 who received the YFV17D yellow fever vaccine. The CDR3 reads CASSIKSPRSAGANVLTF. The DNA for the CDR3 is TGTGCCAGTAGTATAAAATCCCCCAGGAGTGCTGGGGCCAACGTCCTGACTTTC.